This T cell receptor beta chain was sequenced for a study of blood T cell repertoires in COVID-19. About the research overall: The study drew acute and convalescent COVID-19 samples from the United States, Italy and Spain. In each case, the material was cDNA or gDNA derived from T cells, B-cell-depleted T cells, or PBMCs.

The data were produced by immunoSEQ multiplex PCR, yet TCRdb's version contains in-frame clones alone and is incomplete. Among some 31,000 clones, around 85% were seen once, and the ten largest hold approximately 15%. The V gene's germline CDR1 is MDHEN and CDR2 SYDVKM. This CDR3 has 15 residues. The junction had 3 bases not matched to a gene; V was cut back by 4 bases and J by 0 bases. This clone was seen only once. Sequenced: peripheral blood. The chain links TRBV28 to TRBJ2-3, with 8 nucleotides matching TRBD2. This receptor was taken from a human donor with acute or convalescent COVID-19. The donor label of this sample is uncertain. In DNA, the CDR3 is TGTGCCAGCAGTTCGGGGGGGGGCAGCACAGATACGCAGTATTTT. Protein product: CASSSGGGSTDTQYF.